Included here is one T cell receptor (beta chain) sequence, with context. Its target is not known. This sample is part of a study of T cells after yellow fever vaccination. Study findings and constraints: Bulk-population clonotypes that are abundant could appear as contaminants in FACS-sorted repertoires.

The CDR3 spans 14 residues. Trimming took 4 bases from V and 2 from J; bases not matched to a gene: 4. Germline V CDR1 and CDR2: MNHNS, SASEGT. Each CDR3 protein gets one entry after TCRdb re-called the 5' RACE reads with MiXCR. The top ten clones hold around 44% of a sample with approximately 61,000 distinct CDR3 sequences, around 7% of them seen once. Sequencing used CD8+ T cells sorted from PBMCs, obtained on the day of the first yellow fever vaccination. The V call is TRBV6-1, the J call TRBJ2-5, with 7 bases fitting TRBD1. The clonotype originates from a man in his late teens or twenties who received the YFV17D yellow fever vaccine. The CDR3 reads CASSAGTAQETQYF. CDR3 coding DNA: TGTGCCAGCAGTGCGGGGACAGCTCAAGAGACCCAGTACTTC.